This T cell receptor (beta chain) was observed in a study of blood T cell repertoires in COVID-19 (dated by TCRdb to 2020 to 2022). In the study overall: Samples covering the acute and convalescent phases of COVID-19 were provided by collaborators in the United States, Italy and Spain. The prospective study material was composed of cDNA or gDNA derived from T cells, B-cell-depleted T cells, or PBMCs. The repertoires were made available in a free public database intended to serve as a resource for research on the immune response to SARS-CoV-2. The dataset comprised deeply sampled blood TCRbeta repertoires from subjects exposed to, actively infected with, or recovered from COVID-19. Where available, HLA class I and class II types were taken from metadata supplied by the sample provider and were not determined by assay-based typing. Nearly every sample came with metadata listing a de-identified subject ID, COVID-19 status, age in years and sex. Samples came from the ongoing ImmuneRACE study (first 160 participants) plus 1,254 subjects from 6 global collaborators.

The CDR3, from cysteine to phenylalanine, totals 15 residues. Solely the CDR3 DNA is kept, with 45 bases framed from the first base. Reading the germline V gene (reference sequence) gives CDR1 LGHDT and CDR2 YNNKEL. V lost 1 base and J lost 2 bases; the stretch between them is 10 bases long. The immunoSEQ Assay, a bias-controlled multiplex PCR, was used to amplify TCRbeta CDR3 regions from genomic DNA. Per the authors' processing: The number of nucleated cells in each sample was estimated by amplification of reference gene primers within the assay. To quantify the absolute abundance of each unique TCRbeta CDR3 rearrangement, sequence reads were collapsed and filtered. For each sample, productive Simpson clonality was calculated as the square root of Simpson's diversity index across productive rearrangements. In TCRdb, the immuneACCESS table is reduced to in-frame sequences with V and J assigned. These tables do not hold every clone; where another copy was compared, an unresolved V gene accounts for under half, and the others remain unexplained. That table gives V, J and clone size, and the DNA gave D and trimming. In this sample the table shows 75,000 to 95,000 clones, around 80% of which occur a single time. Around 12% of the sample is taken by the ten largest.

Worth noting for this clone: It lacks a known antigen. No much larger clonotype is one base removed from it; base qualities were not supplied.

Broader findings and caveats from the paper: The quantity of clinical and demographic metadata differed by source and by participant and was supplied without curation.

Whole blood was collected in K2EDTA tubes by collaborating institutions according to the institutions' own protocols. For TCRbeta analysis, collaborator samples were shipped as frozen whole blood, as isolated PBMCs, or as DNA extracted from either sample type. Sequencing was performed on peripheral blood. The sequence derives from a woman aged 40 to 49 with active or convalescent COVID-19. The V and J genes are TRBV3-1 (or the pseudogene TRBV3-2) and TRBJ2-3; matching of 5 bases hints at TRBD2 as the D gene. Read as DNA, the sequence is TGTGCCAGCAGCCAAGTCTCGGGGATCACAGATACGCAGTATTTT. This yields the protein CASSQVSGITDTQYF.